The present entry profiles one TCR beta chain with its context. Which antigen it targets is not known. No much larger clone exists at a distance of one base, and base qualities are not known. The CDR3, from cysteine to phenylalanine, totals 14 residues. Of all the DNA, just the CDR3 is kept, 42 bases in frame from base 1. V loses 6 bases at its end and J loses 5 bases; junction bases beyond the gene matches: 2. CDR1 and CDR2 are read off the germline V gene as MDHEN and SYDVKM. The trial excluded patients who had a history of autoimmune disease or who were on systemic immunosuppression. In every dose cohort, peripheral blood was drawn for TCR sequencing at baseline, cycle 4 day 1, and cycle 7 day 1. The samples were taken from a phase I, first-in-human, multicenter, open-label dose-escalation trial of ivuxolimab. Adults with locally advanced or metastatic melanoma, renal cell carcinoma, hepatocellular carcinoma or head and neck squamous cell carcinoma were enrolled in the trial. CD4+ and CD8+ T cells were sorted separately from peripheral blood before TCR sequencing.

The data belong to a study of OX40 agonist ivuxolimab in advanced cancers. For the study in its entirety: Ivuxolimab, which targeted the costimulatory receptor OX40 (CD134), was an agonistic, fully human IgG2 monoclonal antibody. The purpose of peripheral TCRbeta sequencing was to test whether ivuxolimab changed TCR sequence diversity and led to clonal T-cell expansion. The paper describes the monotherapy dose-escalation part (N of about 50 patients) of the phase I trial of ivuxolimab. Intravenous ivuxolimab was administered to patients every 2 weeks at six dose levels: 0.01, 0.1, 0.3, 1.5, 3 and 10 mg/kg. In the dose-escalation cohort, more than 75% of patients were male, and the mean age was around 60 years, with a range of about 23 to 90. Three dose-escalation patients achieved partial responses, one with hepatocellular carcinoma and two with cutaneous melanoma. Patients were allowed to have had prior anti-PD-1, anti-PD-L1 or anti-CTLA-4 therapy, and around 37% of the dose-escalation patients had previously received checkpoint inhibitors. Of the 50 to 55 dose-escalation patients, hepatocellular carcinoma was present in around 20, melanoma in approximately 15, renal cell carcinoma in 9 and head and neck cancer in 9. Paper-wide results and their limitations: Which antigens the clonally expanded peripheral T cells were specific for was not determined. After ivuxolimab, CD8+ T cells had more expanded clones than CD4+ T cells on average. Low levels of normalized T-cell clonal expansion were also seen in some nonresponding patients. Partial responders in the 0.1-3.0 mg/kg groups had among the lowest normalized peripheral clonal expansion, especially among CD8+ T cells. At doses from 0.1 to 3.0 mg/kg, clonal expansion was seen in both CD4+ and CD8+ blood T cells between baseline and week 6.

Genomic DNA was isolated from the sorted cells so that the TCRbeta CDR3 region could be sequenced. The immunoSEQ Assay was used for sequencing of TCRbeta CDR3 regions. What TCRdb holds here is the immuneACCESS table cut down to in-frame rearrangements. Part of the clones is not present; checked against another copy, under half of the missing clones reflect an unresolved V gene, and the others are unexplained. The sample records 80,000 to 85,000 clones, around 80% of which are singletons. Together, the top ten hold 6.6% of the sample. This specimen consisted of CD4+ or CD8+ T cells sorted from blood, obtained in a trial of the OX40 agonist ivuxolimab. The source of this sequence is an adult with an advanced solid tumor such as melanoma, head and neck, liver or kidney cancer. Recombination linked TRBV28 to TRBJ2-4; 12 bases in between match TRBD2. The CDR3 region reads CASRLAGGQNIQYF. The nucleotide sequence reads TGTGCCAGCAGACTAGCGGGAGGACAAAACATTCAGTACTTC.